This paragraph reports one T cell receptor (beta chain). This clone's antigen is unknown. Qualities for individual bases were not recorded, and no much larger clone is one base off. Whole blood was collected in K2EDTA tubes by collaborating institutions according to the institutions' own protocols. Collaborator samples were shipped for TCRbeta analysis as frozen whole blood, isolated PBMCs, or DNA extracted from either sample type. At the junction V is shortened by 6 bases and J by 0 bases, with 18 bases in between. CDR1 and CDR2, per the germline V gene, are SGHVS and FQNEAQ. From its cysteine to its phenylalanine, the CDR3 spans 16 amino acids. Just the 48-base CDR3 DNA is kept, in frame starting at base 1. TCRbeta CDR3 regions were amplified from genomic DNA by means of the immunoSEQ Assay, a bias-controlled multiplex PCR. The paper's processing steps were these. The number of nucleated cells in each sample was estimated by amplification of reference gene primers within the assay. To quantify the absolute abundance of each unique TCRbeta CDR3 rearrangement, sequence reads were collapsed and filtered. For each sample, productive Simpson clonality was calculated by taking the square root of Simpson's diversity index across productive rearrangements. Entries here come from immuneACCESS through TCRdb and include only in-frame sequences with V and J called. Some clones fail to appear in such tables; in the studies checked, an unresolved V gene covers under half of the shortfall, and the cause of the remainder is unknown. V, J and clone size are taken as reported in that table, and D and trimming were inferred from the DNA itself. The sample has more than 95,000 clones on record, about 80% of them singletons. The ten most abundant clones make up 25% of the sample.

These data are taken from a study of blood T cell repertoires in COVID-19 (dated by TCRdb to 2018 to 2021). With regard to the full study: Samples covering the acute and convalescent phases of COVID-19 were provided by collaborators in the United States, Italy and Spain. The material from the prospective study consisted of cDNA or gDNA derived from T cells, B-cell-depleted T cells, or PBMCs. Deeply sampled blood TCRbeta repertoires from subjects exposed to, actively infected with, or recovered from COVID-19 were included in the dataset. The repertoires were released in a freely available public database intended as a resource for research on the immune response to SARS-CoV-2. Samples came from the ongoing ImmuneRACE study (first 160 participants) plus 1,254 subjects from 6 global collaborators. A de-identified subject ID, COVID-19 status, age in years and sex were almost always included in the sample metadata. Where available, HLA class I and class II types were obtained from metadata supplied by the sample provider rather than from assay-based typing. The paper as a whole reports these results and caveats: How much clinical and demographic metadata was included differed by source and by participant, and the metadata was provided uncurated.

Sequencing was performed on peripheral blood. The clonotype was recovered from a human donor in a cohort sampled during active COVID-19. The rearranged chain carries TRBV7-8 and TRBJ2-7; matching of 6 bases hints at TRBD1 as the D gene. The CDR3 reads as follows: CASRLKQGFSSYEQYF. The nucleotide sequence is given as TGTGCCAGCAGACTAAAACAGGGCTTTAGCTCCTACGAGCAGTACTTC.